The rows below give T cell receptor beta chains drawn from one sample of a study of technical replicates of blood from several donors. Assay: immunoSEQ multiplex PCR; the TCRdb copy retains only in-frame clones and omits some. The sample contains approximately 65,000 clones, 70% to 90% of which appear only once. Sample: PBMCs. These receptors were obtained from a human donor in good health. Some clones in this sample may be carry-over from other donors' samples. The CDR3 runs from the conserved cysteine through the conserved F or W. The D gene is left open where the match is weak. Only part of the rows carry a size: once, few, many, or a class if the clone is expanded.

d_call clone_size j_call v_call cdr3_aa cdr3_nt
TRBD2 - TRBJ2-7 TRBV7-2 CASTRSGEGREQYF TGTGCCAGCACTCGATCCGGGGAGGGGAGGGAGCAGTACTTC
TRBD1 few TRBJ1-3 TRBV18 CASSPSQGARSPGNTIYF TGTGCCAGCTCACCAAGCCAGGGGGCTAGGTCTCCTGGAAACACCATATATTTT
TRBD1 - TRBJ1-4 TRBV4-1 CASSLIHRGFEKLFF TGCGCCAGCAGCCTAATACACAGGGGTTTCGAAAAACTGTTTTTT
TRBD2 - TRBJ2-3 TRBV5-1 CASHAGGTADTQYF TGCGCCAGCCACGCGGGGGGGACTGCAGATACGCAGTATTTT
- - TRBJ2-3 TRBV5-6 CASSLGGLSTDTQYF TGTGCCAGCAGCTTGGGTGGGCTTAGCACAGATACGCAGTATTTT
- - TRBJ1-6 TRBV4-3 CASSHLANSPLHF TGCGCCAGCAGCCACCTGGCTAATTCACCCCTCCACTTT
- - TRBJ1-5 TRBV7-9 CASSVSGTSNQPQHF TGTGCCAGCAGCGTGAGCGGCACTAGCAATCAGCCCCAGCATTTT
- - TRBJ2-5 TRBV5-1 CASSLSAAHETQYF TGCGCCAGCAGCTTGAGTGCGGCCCACGAGACCCAGTACTTC
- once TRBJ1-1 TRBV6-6 CASSVLGGGHTEAFF TGTGCCAGCAGTGTACTGGGGGGTGGGCACACTGAAGCTTTCTTT
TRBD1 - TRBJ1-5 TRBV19 CASSRTGLEPQHF TGTGCCAGCTCGAGGACAGGGCTAGAGCCCCAGCATTTT
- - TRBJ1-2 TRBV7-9 CASSLDRSAGGYTF TGTGCCAGCAGCTTAGATCGGTCGGCGGGTGGCTACACCTTC
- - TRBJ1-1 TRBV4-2 CASSQVRAGLPEAFF TGTGCCAGCAGCCAAGTACGTGCAGGGCTGCCTGAAGCTTTCTTT
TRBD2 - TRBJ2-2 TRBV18 CASSPRLADTGELFF TGTGCCAGCTCACCAAGACTAGCTGACACCGGGGAGCTGTTTTTT
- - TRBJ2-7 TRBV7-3 CASSLSGGSYEQYF TGTGCCAGCAGCTTAAGTGGGGGGTCCTACGAGCAGTACTTC
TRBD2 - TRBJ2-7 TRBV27 CASSKIAGGPYEQYF TGTGCCAGCAGTAAAATAGCGGGAGGGCCTTACGAGCAGTACTTC
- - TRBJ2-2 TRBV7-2 CASSLRGFGGELFF TGTGCCAGCAGCTTACGCGGGTTCGGCGGGGAGCTGTTTTTT
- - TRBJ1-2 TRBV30 CAWSVGNNYGYTF TGTGCCTGGAGCGTTGGCAACAACTATGGCTACACCTTC
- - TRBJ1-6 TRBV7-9 CASSLPNSPLHF TGTGCCAGCAGCCTACCTAATTCACCCCTCCACTTT
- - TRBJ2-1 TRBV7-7 CASSPSLESYNEQFF TGTGCCAGCAGCCCCTCACTCGAGTCCTACAATGAGCAGTTCTTC
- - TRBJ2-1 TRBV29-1 CSVEGLGASGFF TGCAGCGTTGAGGGGTTGGGGGCGAGCGGGTTCTTC
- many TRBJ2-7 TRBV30 CAWSVLAGSSSYEQYF TGTGCCTGGAGTGTACTGGCGGGGTCAAGCTCCTACGAGCAGTACTTC
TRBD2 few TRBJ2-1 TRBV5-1 CASSFGPRTSSRSSYNEQFF TGCGCCAGCAGCTTCGGACCCCGGACTAGCTCACGGAGCTCCTACAATGAGCAGTTCTTC
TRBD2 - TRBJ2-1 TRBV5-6 CASSLVRSGGATEQFF TGTGCCAGCAGCTTGGTGAGGAGCGGGGGGGCCACTGAGCAGTTCTTC
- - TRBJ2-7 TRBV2 CASSPGRLSYEQYF TGTGCCAGCAGTCCCGGTCGACTATCCTACGAGCAGTACTTC
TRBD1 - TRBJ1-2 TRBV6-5 CASRRGGQGYGYTF TGTGCCAGCAGGCGCGGAGGACAGGGGTATGGCTACACCTTC
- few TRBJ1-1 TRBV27 CASRSTGNTEAFF TGTGCCAGCAGATCGACAGGAAACACTGAAGCTTTCTTT
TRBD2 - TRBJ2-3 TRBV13 CASSPRSGGRTDTQYF TGTGCCAGCAGCCCCCGTTCCGGGGGGAGGACAGATACGCAGTATTTT
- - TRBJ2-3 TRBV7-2 CASSSPRTPGTQYF TGTGCCAGCAGCTCGCCGAGGACACCCGGTACGCAGTATTTT
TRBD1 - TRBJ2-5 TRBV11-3 CASSIGQAPQETQYF TGTGCCAGCAGCATAGGACAGGCCCCCCAAGAGACCCAGTACTTC
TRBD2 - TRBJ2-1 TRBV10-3 CAISLSGGLTNEQFF TGTGCCATCAGCCTTAGCGGGGGGCTAACCAATGAGCAGTTCTTC
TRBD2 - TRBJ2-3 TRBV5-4 CASSPREDTDTQYF TGTGCCAGCAGCCCCCGGGAGGACACAGATACGCAGTATTTT
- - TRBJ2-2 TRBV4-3 CASSQGSRTSTGELFF TGCGCCAGCAGCCAAGGCTCAAGGACTTCCACCGGGGAGCTGTTTTTT
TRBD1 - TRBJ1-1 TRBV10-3 CAISGGQGGTEAFF TGTGCCATCAGTGGGGGACAGGGGGGCACTGAAGCTTTCTTT
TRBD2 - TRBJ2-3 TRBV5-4 CATRTSERTDTQYF TGTGCCACAAGGACTAGCGAGCGCACAGATACGCAGTATTTT
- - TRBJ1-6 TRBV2 CASSVGQGNSPLHF TGTGCCAGCAGTGTAGGGCAGGGGAATTCACCCCTCCACTTT
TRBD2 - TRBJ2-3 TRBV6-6 CASSYRVRRETDTQYF TGTGCCAGCAGTTACCGGGTCCGGCGGGAGACAGATACGCAGTATTTT
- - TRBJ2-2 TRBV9 CASSPVDKAGGTGELFF TGTGCCAGCAGCCCAGTAGATAAGGCCGGCGGGACCGGGGAGCTGTTTTTT
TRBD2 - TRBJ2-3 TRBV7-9 CASSLTGRGATTDTQYF TGTGCCAGCAGCTTAACGGGGCGGGGGGCCACCACAGATACGCAGTATTTT
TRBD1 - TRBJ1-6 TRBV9 CASSVARGPIGSPLHF TGTGCCAGCAGCGTAGCAAGGGGGCCGATAGGTTCACCCCTCCACTTT